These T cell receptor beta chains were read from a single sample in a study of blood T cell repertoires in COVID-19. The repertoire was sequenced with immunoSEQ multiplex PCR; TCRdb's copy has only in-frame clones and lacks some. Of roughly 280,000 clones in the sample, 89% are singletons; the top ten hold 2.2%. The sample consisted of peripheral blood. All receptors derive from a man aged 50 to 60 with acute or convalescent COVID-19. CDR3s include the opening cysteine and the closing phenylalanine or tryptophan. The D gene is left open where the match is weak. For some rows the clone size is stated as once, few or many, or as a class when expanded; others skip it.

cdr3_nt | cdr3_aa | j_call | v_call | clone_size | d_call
TGTGCCAGCAGTTACGGGACAGGGGTGGCCTACAATGAGCAGTTCTTC | CASSYGTGVAYNEQFF | TRBJ2-1 | TRBV6-6 | - | TRBD1
TGCGCCAGCAGTCAATTCACGGGGGGAACAGATACGCAGTATTTT | CASSQFTGGTDTQYF | TRBJ2-3 | TRBV23-1 | - | TRBD2
TGTGCCAGCAGTGAGGGCAACCAGCCCCAGCATTTT | CASSEGNQPQHF | TRBJ1-5 | TRBV25-1 | - | -
TGTGCCAGCAGCCAAGGGTCGACAGACAATCAGCCCCAGCATTTT | CASSQGSTDNQPQHF | TRBJ1-5 | TRBV4-2 | - | -
TGTGCCAGCAGCAAAGTGGGAGGGGGGCAGCCAGACCAGGCTTTCTTT | CASSKVGGGQPDQAFF | TRBJ1-1 | TRBV4-2 | - | -
TGTGCCAGCAGCTCTGGACAGGGTCAAGTCGCGACCCAGCATTTT | CASSSGQGQVATQHF | TRBJ1-5 | TRBV21-1 | - | -
TGTGCCAGCAGACGGGACACTTGGTACCAAGAGACCCAGTACTTC | CASRRDTWYQETQYF | TRBJ2-5 | TRBV6-5 | - | -
TGTGCCAGCGGCCGGGTCCGGGAGGATACGCAGTATTTT | CASGRVREDTQYF | TRBJ2-3 | TRBV6-5 | - | -
TGTGCCATCAGTGAGTCCGGGGGGGCGGATGGCTACACCTTC | CAISESGGADGYTF | TRBJ1-2 | TRBV10-3 | - | -
TGTGCCAGTAGTAGTCGGCCCCAGGGGGCGTATGGCTACACCTTC | CASSSRPQGAYGYTF | TRBJ1-2 | TRBV19 | few | TRBD1
TGTGCCAGCAGCTTAGGAGTCTCCGGGGAGCTGTTTTTT | CASSLGVSGELFF | TRBJ2-2 | TRBV7-6 | few | -
TGTGCCAGCAGCTTGTGGGTGGACTCGGGGGCCAACGTCCTGACTTTC | CASSLWVDSGANVLTF | TRBJ2-6 | TRBV5-6 | - | -
TGTGCCAGCAGCCTGAGCGGGGGAAGGGGAACCGGGGAGCTGTTTTTT | CASSLSGGRGTGELFF | TRBJ2-2 | TRBV7-3 | - | TRBD2
TGTGCCAGCATCGGCGGGGGGTACGGCACCGGGGAGCTGTTTTTT | CASIGGGYGTGELFF | TRBJ2-2 | TRBV2 | - | TRBD2
TGTGCCAGCAGCTTAGTTGTGGTAGCGACCGGGGAGCTGTTTTTT | CASSLVVVATGELFF | TRBJ2-2 | TRBV7-2 | - | -
TGTGCCAGCACGGGGGGCCCTCACTACGAGCAGTACTTC | CASTGGPHYEQYF | TRBJ2-7 | TRBV21-1 | - | -
TGTGCCAGTAGTATAACTAGGCGGAACGAGCAGTACTTC | CASSITRRNEQYF | TRBJ2-7 | TRBV19 | - | -
TGTGCCAGCAGCGTAACGGGAGCCCAAGAGACCCAGTACTTC | CASSVTGAQETQYF | TRBJ2-5 | TRBV9 | - | -
TGTGCCAGCAGCCCACGAGGGGGCACTGAAGCTTTCTTT | CASSPRGGTEAFF | TRBJ1-1 | TRBV7-6 | - | -
TGTGCCAGCAGCCAAGAAAGGGGCGCACCCCTCCACTTT | CASSQERGAPLHF | TRBJ1-6 | TRBV3-1/TRBV3-2 | - | -
TGTGCCACCCGAGCGGAGCGGGAGATTAATTCACCCCTCCACTTT | CATRAEREINSPLHF | TRBJ1-6 | TRBV15 | few | -
TGTGCCAGCAGTGATGGAGGACTGAAAAACATTCAGTACTTC | CASSDGGLKNIQYF | TRBJ2-4 | TRBV6-1 | few | -
TGTGCCAGCAGCTTATCGATCGGGAGAAACACCATATATTTT | CASSLSIGRNTIYF | TRBJ1-3 | TRBV11-2 | - | -
TGCGCCAGCAGCTTACGGACGGAGGGGTCGGCTTTCTTT | CASSLRTEGSAFF | TRBJ1-1 | TRBV5-1 | - | -
TGTGCCATCGGAGGGCAGGGCGCCACCGGGGAGCTGTTTTTT | CAIGGQGATGELFF | TRBJ2-2 | TRBV10-3 | - | -
TGTGCCAGCAGCTTAGCCGGGGGGGCAAATTCACCCCTCCACTTT | CASSLAGGANSPLHF | TRBJ1-6 | TRBV7-8 | - | -
TGCGCCAGCAGCCCGGGACAACGAGAATCACCCCTCCACTTT | CASSPGQRESPLHF | TRBJ1-6 | TRBV5-1 | - | -
TGTGCCAGCAGCCTCGGGACAGCAAGTTCCAATGAGCAGTTCTTC | CASSLGTASSNEQFF | TRBJ2-1 | TRBV5-4 | - | TRBD1
TGCGCCAGCAGCATGATAGCGGGGGGACGGATCAATGAGCAGTTCTTC | CASSMIAGGRINEQFF | TRBJ2-1 | TRBV5-1 | - | TRBD2
TGCGCCAGCAGCCAGGACTCCCCGGGACAGGGTAGGGATGAGCAGTTCTTC | CASSQDSPGQGRDEQFF | TRBJ2-1 | TRBV4-1 | - | TRBD1
TGTGCCATCAGTCCCGGGACAGCCTCCTTCTACGAGCAGTACTTC | CAISPGTASFYEQYF | TRBJ2-7 | TRBV10-3 | - | TRBD1
TGCGCCAGCAGTGAGATTTGGGACAGGAGCTACGAGCAGTACTTC | CASSEIWDRSYEQYF | TRBJ2-7 | TRBV10-2 | few | TRBD1
TGTGCCATCTCGGGACAGGGTTTCGCCGGGGAGCTGTTTTTT | CAISGQGFAGELFF | TRBJ2-2 | TRBV2 | - | TRBD1
TGTGCCGGGGCGGCCCAGCCCGCTAACTATGGCTACACCTTC | CAGAAQPANYGYTF | TRBJ1-2 | TRBV2 | - | -
TGCAGCGTCAGTGTGACAGGGGCAGATACGCAGTATTTT | CSVSVTGADTQYF | TRBJ2-3 | TRBV29-1 | - | TRBD1
TGTGCCTCGGCCTGGGGGGGAAGGCATCAGCCCCAGCATTTT | CASAWGGRHQPQHF | TRBJ1-5 | TRBV30 | - | -
TGCGGGGTTCGACAGGCTGAAGCTTTCTTT | CGVRQAEAFF | TRBJ1-1 | TRBV20-1 | - | -
TGTGCCAGCAGTACAGGGGCGGCCTACGAGCAGTACTTC | CASSTGAAYEQYF | TRBJ2-7 | TRBV28 | - | TRBD1
TGCGCCAGCACTCCCCAACAGGGAAACAATGAGCAGTTCTTC | CASTPQQGNNEQFF | TRBJ2-1 | TRBV10-1 | once | -
TGTGCCAGCAGTGAACAGGGACAGATCAATTCACCCCTCCACTTT | CASSEQGQINSPLHF | TRBJ1-6 | TRBV6-1 | - | TRBD1
TGTGCCAGTAGTATGCAGGATAGCAATCAGCCCCAGCATTTT | CASSMQDSNQPQHF | TRBJ1-5 | TRBV19 | - | -
TGTGCCAGCAGGGTAACGACAGGGGTTGTTTCACCCCTCCACTTT | CASRVTTGVVSPLHF | TRBJ1-6 | TRBV6-5 | - | TRBD1
TGTGCCAGCAGCCGAACGGCGGGCAGGGGCTCTTGGGGAGGGGCCAACGTCCTGACTTTC | CASSRTAGRGSWGGANVLTF | TRBJ2-6 | TRBV5-5 | few | -
TGTGCCACCAGCGATCCGGGGACAGGGATGTACAATGAGCAGTTCTTC | CATSDPGTGMYNEQFF | TRBJ2-1 | TRBV15 | - | TRBD1
TGTGCCAGCAGCTTAGACGCGGGGGGGCCACCAGGAGAGACCCAGTACTTC | CASSLDAGGPPGETQYF | TRBJ2-5 | TRBV7-3 | - | TRBD2
TGTGCCAGCAGCCTACCCCGGGACAGGTTCTATATGAACACTGAAGCTTTCTTT | CASSLPRDRFYMNTEAFF | TRBJ1-1 | TRBV7-9 | - | TRBD1
TGTGCCAGCAGCTTTGAAGCGGGGGTTTATGGCTACACCTTC | CASSFEAGVYGYTF | TRBJ1-2 | TRBV5-8 | - | -
TGTGCCAGCAGCCAAGATATACGGACTAACTACAATGAGCAGTTCTTC | CASSQDIRTNYNEQFF | TRBJ2-1 | TRBV4-2 | - | -
TGTGCCAGCAGTGCCGGGACATCTGCGGGGGAGCTGTTTTTT | CASSAGTSAGELFF | TRBJ2-2 | TRBV6-2/TRBV6-3 | - | -
TGTGCCAGCAGGGCCCCAGGGGATACCTATGGCTACACCTTC | CASRAPGDTYGYTF | TRBJ1-2 | TRBV28 | few | -
TGTGCCAGCAGCTACCTAACTAGCGCCGGGGCCAACGTCCTGACTTTC | CASSYLTSAGANVLTF | TRBJ2-6 | TRBV5-4 | - | TRBD2
TGTGCCAGCAGTGTTTCCGGGACAGGGAGGACTGAAGCTTTCTTT | CASSVSGTGRTEAFF | TRBJ1-1 | TRBV25-1 | - | TRBD1
TGTGCCAGTAGTACGACAGGGGGCCATAGCAATCAGCCCCAGCATTTT | CASSTTGGHSNQPQHF | TRBJ1-5 | TRBV19 | - | TRBD1
TGCAGCGTTGGGGACAGGGGCAGCTCCTACGAGCAGTACTTC | CSVGDRGSSYEQYF | TRBJ2-7 | TRBV29-1 | - | TRBD1
TGTGCCTGGAGGAGGCTAGCGGGGGGTGGGGAGACCCAGTACTTC | CAWRRLAGGGETQYF | TRBJ2-5 | TRBV30 | - | TRBD2